One sample yielded the 23 T cell receptor beta chains listed below, sequenced in a study of blood T cell repertoires in COVID-19 (dated by TCRdb to 2018 to 2020). Library construction relied on the immunoSEQ multiplex PCR assay. This is the immuneACCESS table as TCRdb keeps it, with only in-frame sequences that have V and J called. A part of the clones is gone; compared with another copy, unresolved V genes explain less than half, and the rest is unexplained. The sample data list around 150,000 clones, and about 88% of these were observed just once. About 7.3% of the sample belongs to the ten largest clones. The sequencing input was PBMCs or T cells enriched from blood (not recorded which). These receptors all stem from a man aged 50-59 years who had recovered from COVID-19.

The rearrangement links TRBV29-1 to TRBJ2-7; D ambiguous. The CDR3 runs to 14 residues. V was cut by 0 bases and J by 6 bases, with 15 bases left in between. Germline CDR1 SQVTM, CDR2 ANQGSEA. CDR3 coding DNA: TGCAGCGTTGAAGATGGTAGCTATCTTGGCGAGCAGTACTTC. This sequence encodes CSVEDGSYLGEQYF.

At least ten counts were recorded for this clone. The chain carries TRBV27 and TRBJ2-7, with 7 bases matching TRBD1. V lost 6 bases and J lost 0; bases outside the gene matches: 11. The CDR3 loop spans 16 amino acids. Germline-derived CDR1 and CDR2 are MNHEY and SMNVEV (reference sequence). The CDR3 DNA is TGTGCCAGCAGCCCGCTCCGACAGGGTTCCTCCTACGAGCAGTACTTC. Encoded protein: CASSPLRQGSSYEQYF.

This clone was seen just once. The rearrangement uses TRBV6-1 and TRBJ1-5; 9 nucleotides line up with TRBD1. V dropped 3 bases and J dropped 0; count of bases not matched to a gene: 9. Germline loops: CDR1 MNHNS, CDR2 SASEGT. The CDR3 totals 18 residues. CDR3: CASSEGQGSPISNQPQHF. The CDR3 DNA reads as TGTGCCAGCAGTGAGGGACAGGGCTCCCCAATTAGCAATCAGCCCCAGCATTTT.

This chain uses TRBV6-4 with TRBJ1-1; D call uncertain. V was clipped by 2 bases and J by 4 bases, with 8 bases between them. Germline V gives CDR1 MRHNA, CDR2 SNTAGT. The CDR3 is made up of 13 amino acids. CDR3 protein: CASSDLAGTEAFF. CDR3 in DNA: TGTGCCAGCAGTGACCTCGCAGGCACTGAAGCTTTCTTT.

V gene TRBV6-6 combines with J gene TRBJ2-5, with D uncertain. V lost 4 bases to trimming and J lost 2 bases, with 11 bases between them. The CDR3 runs to 14 residues. Germline CDR1 MNHNY, CDR2 SVGAGI (reference sequence). As DNA, the CDR3 is TGTGCCAGCAGTTCCGTGACTGGACAAGAGACCCAGTACTTC. It translates to CASSSVTGQETQYF.

This chain uses TRBV19 with TRBJ2-7, with 8 bases fitting TRBD1. The CDR3 runs 14 residues. The V gene end was trimmed by 5 bases and the J gene end by 4 bases; junction bases not matched to a gene: 7. Germline CDR1 and CDR2: LNHDA and SQIVND (reference sequence). The CDR3 DNA is TGTGCCAGTAGTCGGGACAGGCTTGGGTACGAGCAGTACTTC. This codes for CASSRDRLGYEQYF.

The chain couples TRBV6-8 to TRBJ2-3; 12 bases align to TRBD2. The length of the CDR3 is 16 residues. Per germline, CDR1 MNHGY and CDR2 SAAAGT. Trimming removed 4 bases from V and 2 bases from J; junction bases left unmatched: 4. CDR3 bases: TGTGCCAGCAGTTCCGGGACTAGCGGGCCCACAGATACGCAGTATTTT. Encoded protein: CASSSGTSGPTDTQYF.

A single count supports this clone. The V gene is TRBV7-9, the J gene TRBJ2-2; TRBD2 is a possible D gene (6 bases). The CDR3 runs 17 residues. Trimming took off 1 base at V and 4 bases at J, with 16 bases between the two ends. Germline loops: CDR1 SEHNR, CDR2 FQNEAQ (reference sequence). The CDR3 DNA is TGTGCCAGCAGCTTAGGCAATTCTGGGGGGTCCACCGGGGAGCTGTTTTTT. Translating gives CASSLGNSGGSTGELFF.

The V gene is TRBV7-2, the J gene TRBJ2-5; 10 nucleotides match TRBD2. Germline trimming cut 0 bases from V and 1 base from J; bases unmatched to any gene: 2. CDR3 length: 16 residues. Germline V CDR1 and CDR2: SGHTA, FQGNSA. CDR3 loop: CASSLAPSGGQETQYF. As DNA, the CDR3 is TGTGCCAGCAGCTTAGCGCCTAGCGGGGGCCAAGAGACCCAGTACTTC.

CDR3 protein: CASSSGLAVQETQYF. The DNA of the CDR3 is TGTGCCAGCAGCTCTGGACTAGCGGTCCAAGAGACCCAGTACTTC. This chain joins TRBV7-2 and TRBJ2-5, with 10 bases fitting TRBD2. The CDR3 has 15 residues. Per germline, CDR1 SGHTA and CDR2 FQGNSA. Trimming removed 4 bases from V and 1 base from J; junction bases left unmatched: 3.

The chain has TRBV3-1 (or the pseudogene TRBV3-2) and TRBJ1-4; maybe TRBD1 (5 bases). The germline V gene encodes CDR1 LGHDT and CDR2 YNNKEL (reference sequence). The CDR3 sequence is 14 residues long. V was trimmed by 4 bases and J by 10 bases, leaving 16 bases between them. The CDR3 is CASSPVRGMGKLFF. In DNA form, the CDR3 reads TGTGCCAGCAGCCCGGTAAGGGGTATGGGAAAACTGTTTTTT.

The chain is built from TRBV2 and TRBJ1-2; D perhaps matches TRBD1 (6 bases). CDR1 and CDR2 (germline): SNHLY, FYNNEI. This CDR3 region has 12 residues. Trimming left V 6 bases short and J 8 bases short, with 13 bases between. The CDR3 bases are TGTGCCAGCAGGAAGACAGGCTCGGGCTACACCTTC. It codes for CASRKTGSGYTF.

The chain recombines TRBV7-9 with TRBJ1-1; 11 bases are a match to TRBD1. The V gene's germline CDR1 is SEHNR and CDR2 FQNEAQ (reference sequence). The CDR3 is 17 amino acids. Trimming took 5 bases from V and 6 from J; bases not matched to a gene: 14. The chain's CDR3 is CASSPRRWTGGQAEAFF. The CDR3 DNA reads TGTGCCAGCAGCCCAAGACGATGGACAGGGGGCCAGGCTGAAGCTTTCTTT.

V gene TRBV7-2 combines with J gene TRBJ2-5; 7 positions agree with TRBD1. Germline lookup yields CDR1 SGHTA and CDR2 FQGNSA. The CDR3 loop spans 14 amino acids. After removal of 1 base from V and 2 bases from J, the junction contained 1 base not matched to a gene. The CDR3 DNA reads as TGTGCCAGCAGCTTAGACAGGGGACAAGAGACCCAGTACTTC. It yields the protein CASSLDRGQETQYF.

The rearrangement uses TRBV6-5 and TRBJ2-7, with 10 bases matching TRBD1. CDR1 MNHEY and CDR2 SVGAGI come from the germline V gene. V gave up 4 bases and J gave up 4 bases; unmatched junction bases: 4. The CDR3 has 14 residues. As DNA, the CDR3 is TGTGCCAGCAGTTCCGGACAGGGGGTATACGAGCAGTACTTC. It encodes CASSSGQGVYEQYF.

The V call is TRBV12-3 or TRBV12-4, the J call TRBJ1-5, with 7 bases matching TRBD1. Unmatched junction bases numbered 6, after V lost 6 bases and J lost 7 bases. There are 13 residues in the CDR3. For the CDR3, the DNA is TGTGCCAGCAGCCCCGAAGGGGGCCAGCCCCAGCATTTT. Amino acid sequence: CASSPEGGQPQHF.

This clone was picked up one time. The CDR3 region is CATSDLAQAQPQHF. Here the CDR3 DNA reads TGTGCCACCAGTGATTTGGCACAGGCCCAGCCCCAGCATTTT. The V call is TRBV24-1, the J call TRBJ1-5; maybe TRBD1 (5 bases). This CDR3 has 14 residues. Trimming removed 0 bases at V and 7 bases at J, with 9 bases between. CDR1 and CDR2 from the germline V gene are KGHDR and SFDVKD.

The chain recombines TRBV6-1 with TRBJ2-7; D possibly corresponds to TRBD2 (5 bases). Trimming shortened V by 2 bases and J by 3 bases, and 14 bases separated the two germline ends. Germline assignment: CDR1 MNHNS and CDR2 SASEGT. The CDR3 is 15 amino acids. DNA for the CDR3: TGTGCCAGCAGTGAAAATCTTATGGGGAGCTACGAGCAGTACTTC. Encoded protein: CASSENLMGSYEQYF.

The chain employs TRBV10-3 and TRBJ1-1, with 7 nucleotides matching TRBD1. This CDR3 contains 13 residues. Germline CDR1 and CDR2: ENHRY and SYGVKD. V was pared by 7 bases and J by 1 base, with 3 bases of the junction left unmatched. The CDR3 DNA reads TGTGCCATCACGGGACAGACGAACACTGAAGCTTTCTTT. Translation: CAITGQTNTEAFF.

The rearrangement joins TRBV15 to TRBJ1-2; D is undetermined. The CDR3 runs to 16 residues. The V gene lost 1 base and the J gene lost 9 bases, with 21 bases spanning the gap. The germline CDR1 and CDR2 sequences are LNHNV and YYDKDF (reference sequence). The CDR3 reads CATSRGGAGTTLSYTF. The DNA of the CDR3 is TGTGCCACCAGCAGAGGGGGTGCGGGTACTACGTTGAGCTACACCTTC.

This rearrangement joins TRBV29-1 to TRBJ2-7, with TRBD1 matching over 9 bases. The V gene end was trimmed by 6 bases and the J gene end by 4 bases; junction bases not matched to a gene: 7. CDR1 and CDR2 from the germline V gene are SQVTM and ANQGSEA. The CDR3 is made up of 13 amino acids. The CDR3 reads CSVAPGQGYEQYF. CDR3 bases: TGCAGCGTCGCCCCGGGACAGGGATACGAGCAGTACTTC.

The rearrangement joins TRBV15 to TRBJ2-1; 9 bases fit TRBD2. Germline assignment: CDR1 LNHNV and CDR2 YYDKDF (reference sequence). Losses at the gene ends were 0 bases for V and 4 bases for J; bases not matched to a gene: 1. CDR3 length: 15 amino acids. CDR3 nucleotides: TGTGCCACCAGCAGAGATGCGGGGGGGTACAATGAGCAGTTCTTC. It is translated as CATSRDAGGYNEQFF.

This clone has a single count. Other DNA sequences in the sample encode the same CDR3. The chain combines TRBV7-3 with TRBJ2-5; 10 bases fit TRBD1. The germline V gene encodes CDR1 SGHTA and CDR2 FQGTGA. The CDR3 covers 14 residues. J was trimmed by 3 bases and V by 4 bases; bases with no gene match: 2. The CDR3 here is CASSSTGGEETQYF. The CDR3 DNA reads TGTGCCAGCAGCTCGACAGGGGGCGAAGAGACCCAGTACTTC.